This T cell receptor beta chain was identified in a study of T cell therapy after organ transplantation. Study-level findings and limits: Antirejection and antiviral medication effects could not be assessed. Lower pretherapy CD8 clonality went with larger post-therapy fold change.

Drug-resistant or recurrent cytomegalovirus affected these solid-organ transplant recipient patients. About this clone itself: Its antigen is still unknown.

The CDR3 spans 14 residues. Germline CDR1 reads MGHRA; CDR2 reads YSYEKL. V lost 7 bases to trimming and J lost 4 bases, with 16 bases between them. The repertoire was sequenced with immunoSEQ multiplex PCR; TCRdb's copy has only in-frame clones and lacks some. The sample lists about 48,000 clones; about 95% were seen once. The sample was CD8+ T cells from blood, taken before autologous CMV-specific T cell therapy. This clonotype was sampled from a human patient who had received a solid organ transplant and had CMV disease. This rearrangement joins TRBV4-1 to TRBJ1-1; D remains unclear. CDR3 nucleotide sequence: TGCGCCAGCACCACAGAGGGCCTTGGCACTGAAGCTTTCTTT. Translated: CASTTEGLGTEAFF.